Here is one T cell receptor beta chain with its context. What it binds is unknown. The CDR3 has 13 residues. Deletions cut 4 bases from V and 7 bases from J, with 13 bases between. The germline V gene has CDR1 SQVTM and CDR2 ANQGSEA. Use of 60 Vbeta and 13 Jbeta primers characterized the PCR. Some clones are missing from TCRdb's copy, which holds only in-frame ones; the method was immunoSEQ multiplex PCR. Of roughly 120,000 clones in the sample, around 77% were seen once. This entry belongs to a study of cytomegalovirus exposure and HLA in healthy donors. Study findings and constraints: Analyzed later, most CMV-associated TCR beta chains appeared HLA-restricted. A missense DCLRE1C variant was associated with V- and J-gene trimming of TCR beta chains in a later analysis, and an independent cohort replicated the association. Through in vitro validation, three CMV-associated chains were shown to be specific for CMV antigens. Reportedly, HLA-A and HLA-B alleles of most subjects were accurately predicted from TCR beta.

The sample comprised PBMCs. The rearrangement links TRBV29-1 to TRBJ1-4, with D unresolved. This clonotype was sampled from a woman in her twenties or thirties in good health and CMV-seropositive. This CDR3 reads CSVVRGLGEKLFF. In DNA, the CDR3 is TGCAGCGTTGTAAGAGGCCTGGGTGAAAAACTGTTTTTT.